This paragraph reports one T cell receptor beta chain. What it binds is unknown. This entry comes from a study of somatic mutations in cytotoxic T cells in rheumatoid arthritis. Study information: Among the T-cell populations stained with V beta antibodies, some were separated by flow sorting at nearly 100% purity, including V beta1+ cells whose TCRB was sequenced. Study findings and constraints: CD8+ T cells showed clonality that did not differ significantly between patients with rheumatoid arthritis and age-matched healthy controls. The study found CD8+ clonality increased with age in rheumatoid arthritis patients, not healthy controls.

The length of the CDR3 is 14 residues. The V and J ends lost 5 bases and 3 bases respectively, with 10 bases between them. CDR1 SEHNR and CDR2 FQNEAQ come from the germline V gene (reference sequence). The authors' processing: Patient CD8+ clones bigger than 1% seldom lined up with published virus-specific TCRB sequences. Clones were sequenced by immunoSEQ multiplex PCR, and TCRdb holds only the in-frame ones, with some missing. V and J calls and clone size are as listed in that table; D and trimming were resolved from the DNA. Of approximately 17,000 clones listed, over 65% are singletons. The sequencing sample was made of CD8+ T cells sorted from blood. This TCR was sampled from an adult with rheumatoid arthritis. This chain connects TRBV7-9 to TRBJ2-2; D may match TRBD1 or TRBD2 (5 bases each). The CDR3 protein is CASSPLGDTGELFF. CDR3 bases: TGTGCCAGCAGCCCACTGGGGGACACCGGGGAGCTGTTTTTT.